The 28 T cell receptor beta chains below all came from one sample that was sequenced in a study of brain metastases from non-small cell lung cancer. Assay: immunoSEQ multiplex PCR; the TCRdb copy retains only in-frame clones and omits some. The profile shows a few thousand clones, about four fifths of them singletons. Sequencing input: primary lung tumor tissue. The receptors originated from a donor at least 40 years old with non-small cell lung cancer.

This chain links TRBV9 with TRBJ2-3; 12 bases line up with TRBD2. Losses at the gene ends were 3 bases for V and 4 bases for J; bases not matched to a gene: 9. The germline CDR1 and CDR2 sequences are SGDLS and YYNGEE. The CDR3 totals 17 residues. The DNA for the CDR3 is TGTGCCAGCAGCGCCGGACCTAGCGGGGGGGCCTCAGATACGCAGTATTTT. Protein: CASSAGPSGGASDTQYF.

This CDR3 reads CASSRQVAKNIQYF. The CDR3 DNA reads TGTGCCAGCAGTCGACAGGTAGCCAAAAACATTCAGTACTTC. The gene calls are TRBV28 and TRBJ2-4; tentative D call: TRBD1 (6 bases). Germline V CDR1 and CDR2: MDHEN, SYDVKM. The CDR3 is 14 amino acids. V lost 5 bases to trimming and J lost 0 bases, with 8 bases between them.

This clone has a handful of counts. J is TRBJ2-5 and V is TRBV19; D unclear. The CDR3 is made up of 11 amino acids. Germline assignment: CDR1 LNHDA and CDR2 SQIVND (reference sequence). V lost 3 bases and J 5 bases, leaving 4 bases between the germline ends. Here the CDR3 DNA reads TGTGCCAGTAGTATGAATGAGACCCAGTACTTC. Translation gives CASSMNETQYF.

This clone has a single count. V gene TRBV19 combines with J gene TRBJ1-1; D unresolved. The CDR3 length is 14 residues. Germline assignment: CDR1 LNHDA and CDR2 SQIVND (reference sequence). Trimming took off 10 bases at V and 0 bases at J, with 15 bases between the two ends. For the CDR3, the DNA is TGTGCCACGGCCCGAACCTTGGTGAACACTGAAGCTTTCTTT. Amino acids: CATARTLVNTEAFF. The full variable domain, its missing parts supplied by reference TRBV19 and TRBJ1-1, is DGGITQSPKYLFRKEGQNVTLSCEQNLNHDAMYWYRQDPGQGLRLIYYSQIVNDFQKGDIAEGYSVSREKKESFPLTVTSAQKNPTAFYLCATARTLVNTEAFFGQGTRLTVV.

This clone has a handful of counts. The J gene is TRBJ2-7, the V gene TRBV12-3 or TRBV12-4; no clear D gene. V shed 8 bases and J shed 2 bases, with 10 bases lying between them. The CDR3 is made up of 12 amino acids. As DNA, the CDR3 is TGTGCCAGCGCCAACGCACCCTACGAGCAGTACTTC. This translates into CASANAPYEQYF.

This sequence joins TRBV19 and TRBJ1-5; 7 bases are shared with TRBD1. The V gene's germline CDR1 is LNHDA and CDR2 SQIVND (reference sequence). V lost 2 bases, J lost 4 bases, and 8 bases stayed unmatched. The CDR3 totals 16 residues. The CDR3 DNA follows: TGTGCCAGTAGTATAAGCCCGGGACAGCTTAATCAGCCCCAGCATTTT. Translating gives CASSISPGQLNQPQHF.

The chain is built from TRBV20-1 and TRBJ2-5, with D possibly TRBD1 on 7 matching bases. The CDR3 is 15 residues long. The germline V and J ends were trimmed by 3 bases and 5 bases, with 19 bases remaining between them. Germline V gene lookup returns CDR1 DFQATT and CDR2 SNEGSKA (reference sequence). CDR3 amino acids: CSASRVAGGYETQYF. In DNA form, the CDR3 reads TGCAGTGCTAGTAGGGTGGCAGGGGGGTATGAGACCCAGTACTTC.

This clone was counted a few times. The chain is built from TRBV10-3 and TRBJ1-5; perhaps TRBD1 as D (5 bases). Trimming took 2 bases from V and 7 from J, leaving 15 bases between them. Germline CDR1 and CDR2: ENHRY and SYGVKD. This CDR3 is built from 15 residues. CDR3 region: CAISEVRDDNQPQHF. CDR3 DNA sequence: TGTGCCATCAGTGAGGTTCGGGACGACAACCAGCCCCAGCATTTT.

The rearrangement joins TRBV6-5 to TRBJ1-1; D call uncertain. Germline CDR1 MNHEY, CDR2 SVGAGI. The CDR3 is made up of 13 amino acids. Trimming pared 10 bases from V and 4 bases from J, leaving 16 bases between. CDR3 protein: CANSQTLGTEAFF. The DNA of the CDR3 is TGTGCCAACAGCCAAACGCTTGGCACTGAAGCTTTCTTT.

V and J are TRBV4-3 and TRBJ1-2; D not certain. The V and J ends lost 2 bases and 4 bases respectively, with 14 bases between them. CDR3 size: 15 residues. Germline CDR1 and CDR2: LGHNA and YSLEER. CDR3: CASSQSRTSSYGYTF. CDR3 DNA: TGCGCCAGCAGCCAATCTCGCACGAGCTCCTATGGCTACACCTTC.

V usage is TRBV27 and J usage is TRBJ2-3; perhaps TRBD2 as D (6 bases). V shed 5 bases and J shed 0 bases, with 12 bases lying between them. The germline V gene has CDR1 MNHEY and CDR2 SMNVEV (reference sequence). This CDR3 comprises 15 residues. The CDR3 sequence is CASSTWRDSTDTQYF. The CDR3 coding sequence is TGTGCCAGCAGTACGTGGCGGGACAGCACAGATACGCAGTATTTT.

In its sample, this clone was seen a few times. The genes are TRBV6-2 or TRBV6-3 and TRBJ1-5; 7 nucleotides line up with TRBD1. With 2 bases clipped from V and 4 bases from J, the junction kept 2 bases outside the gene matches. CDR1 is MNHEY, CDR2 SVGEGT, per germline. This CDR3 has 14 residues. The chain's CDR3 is CASSYDRENQPQHF. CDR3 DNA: TGTGCCAGCAGTTACGACAGGGAGAATCAGCCCCAGCATTTT.

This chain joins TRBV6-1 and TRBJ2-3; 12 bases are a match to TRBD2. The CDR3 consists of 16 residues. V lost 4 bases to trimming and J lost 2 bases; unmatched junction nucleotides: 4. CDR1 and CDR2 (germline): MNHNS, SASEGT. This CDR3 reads CASSGLAGAITDTQYF. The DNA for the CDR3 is TGTGCCAGCAGTGGACTAGCGGGGGCCATCACAGATACGCAGTATTTT.

DNA for the CDR3: TGTGCCAGCAGCAGGGAGTTACCTGAAGCTTTCTTT. Translated: CASSRELPEAFF. V is TRBV6-5 and J is TRBJ1-1; D may be TRBD1 (5 bases). V was trimmed by 6 bases and J by 6 bases, leaving 11 bases between them. The CDR3 length is 12 residues. Germline V CDR1 and CDR2: MNHEY, SVGAGI.

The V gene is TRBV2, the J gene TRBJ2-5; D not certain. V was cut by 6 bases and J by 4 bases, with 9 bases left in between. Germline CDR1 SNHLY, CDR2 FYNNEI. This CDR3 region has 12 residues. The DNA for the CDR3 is TGTGCCAGCAGCCGGGCCGGAGAGACCCAGTACTTC. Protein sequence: CASSRAGETQYF.

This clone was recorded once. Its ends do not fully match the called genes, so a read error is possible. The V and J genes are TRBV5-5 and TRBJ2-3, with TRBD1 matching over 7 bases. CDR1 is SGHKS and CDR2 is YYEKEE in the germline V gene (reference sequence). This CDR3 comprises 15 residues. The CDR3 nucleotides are TGTGCCAGCAGCTTGTCAAAAGGGGGCACAGATATGCAGTATTTT. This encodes CASSLSKGGTDMQYF.

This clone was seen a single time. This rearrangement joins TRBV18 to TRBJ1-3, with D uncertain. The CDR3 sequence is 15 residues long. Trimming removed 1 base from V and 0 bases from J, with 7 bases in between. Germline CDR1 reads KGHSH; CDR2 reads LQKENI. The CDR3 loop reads CASSPQGNSGNTIYF. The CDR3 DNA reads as TGTGCCAGCTCACCACAAGGGAACTCTGGAAACACCATATATTTT.

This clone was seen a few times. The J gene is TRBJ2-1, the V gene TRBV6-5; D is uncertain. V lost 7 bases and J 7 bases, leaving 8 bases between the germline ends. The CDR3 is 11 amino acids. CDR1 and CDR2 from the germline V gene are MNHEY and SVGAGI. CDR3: CASTHGNEQFF. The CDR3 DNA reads TGTGCCAGCACCCACGGTAATGAGCAGTTCTTC.

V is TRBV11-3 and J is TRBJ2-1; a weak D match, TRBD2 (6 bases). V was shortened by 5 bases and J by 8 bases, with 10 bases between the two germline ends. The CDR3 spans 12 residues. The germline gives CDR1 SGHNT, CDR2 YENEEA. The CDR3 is CASSTERDEQFF. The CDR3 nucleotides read TGTGCCAGCAGCACGGAGCGGGATGAGCAGTTCTTC.

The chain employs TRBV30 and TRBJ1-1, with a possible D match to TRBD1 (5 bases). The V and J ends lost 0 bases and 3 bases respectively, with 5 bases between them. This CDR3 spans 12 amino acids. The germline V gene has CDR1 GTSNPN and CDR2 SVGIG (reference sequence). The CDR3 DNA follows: TGTGCCTGGAGTGTGGGGGACACTGAAGCTTTCTTT. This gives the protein CAWSVGDTEAFF.

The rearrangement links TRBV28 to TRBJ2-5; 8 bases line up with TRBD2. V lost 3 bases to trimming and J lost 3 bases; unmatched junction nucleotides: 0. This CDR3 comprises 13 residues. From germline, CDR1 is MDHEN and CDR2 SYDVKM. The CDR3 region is CASSLGLEETQYF. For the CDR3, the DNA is TGTGCCAGCAGTTTGGGACTAGAAGAGACCCAGTACTTC.

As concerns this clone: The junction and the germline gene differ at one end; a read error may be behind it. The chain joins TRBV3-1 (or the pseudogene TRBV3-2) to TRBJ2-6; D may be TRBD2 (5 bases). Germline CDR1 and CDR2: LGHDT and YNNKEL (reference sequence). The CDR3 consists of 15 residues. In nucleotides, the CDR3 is TGTGCCAGCAGTCAAGCGGCAACTGGGGCCAACGTCCTGACTTTC. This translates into CASSQAATGANVLTF.

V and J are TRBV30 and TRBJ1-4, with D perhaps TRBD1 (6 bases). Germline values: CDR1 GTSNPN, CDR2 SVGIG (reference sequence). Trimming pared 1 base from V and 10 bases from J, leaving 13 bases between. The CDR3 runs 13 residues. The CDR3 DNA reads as TGTGCCTGGAGTGCAGAACAGGGAGGAAAACTGTTTTTT. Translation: CAWSAEQGGKLFF.

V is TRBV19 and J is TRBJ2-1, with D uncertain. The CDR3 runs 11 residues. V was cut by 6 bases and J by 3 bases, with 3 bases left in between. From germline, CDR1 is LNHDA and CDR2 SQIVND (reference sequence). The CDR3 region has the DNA TGTGCCAGTAGGATCTACAATGAGCAGTTCTTC. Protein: CASRIYNEQFF.

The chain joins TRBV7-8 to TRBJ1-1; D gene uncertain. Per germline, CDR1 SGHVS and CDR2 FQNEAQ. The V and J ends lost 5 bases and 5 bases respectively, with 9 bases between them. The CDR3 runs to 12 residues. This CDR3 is CASSHTGTEAFF. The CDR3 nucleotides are TGTGCCAGCAGCCATACCGGGACTGAAGCTTTCTTT.

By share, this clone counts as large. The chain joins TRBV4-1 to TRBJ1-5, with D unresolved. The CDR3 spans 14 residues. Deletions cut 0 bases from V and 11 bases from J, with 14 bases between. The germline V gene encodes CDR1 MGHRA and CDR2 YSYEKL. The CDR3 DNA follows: TGCGCCAGCAGCCAAGAAACGGGTTCGGCTTCCCAGCATTTT. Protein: CASSQETGSASQHF.

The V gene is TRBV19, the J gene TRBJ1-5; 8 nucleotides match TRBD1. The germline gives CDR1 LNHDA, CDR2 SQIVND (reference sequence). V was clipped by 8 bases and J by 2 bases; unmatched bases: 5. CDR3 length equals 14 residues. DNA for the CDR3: TGTGCCAGTGGTGACAGGGGTGGCAATCAGCCCCAGCATTTT. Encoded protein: CASGDRGGNQPQHF.

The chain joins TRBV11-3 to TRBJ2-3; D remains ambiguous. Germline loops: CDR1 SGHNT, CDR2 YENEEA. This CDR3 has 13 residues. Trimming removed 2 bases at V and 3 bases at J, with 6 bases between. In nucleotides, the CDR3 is TGTGCCAGCAGCTTATTCGGAACAGATACGCAGTATTTT. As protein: CASSLFGTDTQYF.